The text below deals with one TCR beta chain. Its antigen is not yet known. No clone much larger than this one lies a single base away; base qualities are absent. The source of the sample is a study of blood T cell repertoires in COVID-19 (TCRdb year 2020). About the full investigation: Samples from collaborators originated in the United States, Italy and Spain and spanned both the acute and convalescent phases of COVID-19. The dataset comprised deeply sampled blood TCRbeta repertoires from subjects exposed to, actively infected with, or recovered from COVID-19. Where available, HLA class I and class II types were obtained from metadata supplied by the sample provider rather than from assay-based typing. The repertoires were released in a freely available public database intended as a resource for research on the immune response to SARS-CoV-2. The material from the prospective study consisted of cDNA or gDNA derived from T cells, B-cell-depleted T cells, or PBMCs. The sample metadata nearly always contained a de-identified subject ID, COVID-19 status, age in years and sex. The samples were drawn from two sources: the first 160 participants of the ongoing ImmuneRACE study, and 1,254 subjects contributed by 6 global collaborators. What the work shows at the level of the full study, not this receptor alone: Clinical and demographic metadata were provided uncurated, with the amount varying by source and participant.

Whole blood was collected in K2EDTA tubes by collaborating institutions according to the institutions' own protocols. For TCRbeta analysis, collaborators shipped samples in one of three forms: frozen whole blood, isolated PBMCs, or DNA extracted from either of those sample types. TCRbeta CDR3 regions were amplified from genomic DNA using the immunoSEQ Assay, a bias-controlled multiplex PCR. As for how the authors treated the data: Within the assay, amplification of reference gene primers was used to estimate how many nucleated cells each sample contained. To quantify the absolute abundance of each unique TCRbeta CDR3 rearrangement, sequence reads were collapsed and filtered. Productive Simpson clonality was computed per sample as the square root of Simpson's diversity index over productive rearrangements. TCRdb retrieved this table from immuneACCESS and kept in-frame rearrangements only. Not all clones are present; in checked studies, unresolved V genes account for under half, and no reason is known for the remainder. That table supplies the V and J calls and clone size; D and trimming were determined from the DNA. For this sample the table gives approximately 260,000 clones, of which around 83% were detected only once. The ten top clones hold roughly 4% of the sample.

The CDR3 runs 16 amino acids, cysteine and phenylalanine included. Only the CDR3 DNA is retained, 48 bases long and in frame from the first base. Trimming takes 2 bases off V and 1 base off J; junction bases not matched to a gene: 3. Based on the germline V gene, the CDR1 and CDR2 sequences are MGHRA and YSYEKL. The sample consisted of peripheral blood. This receptor was obtained from a young man with active or convalescent COVID-19. Rearrangement joined TRBV4-1 to TRBJ2-2; 8 middle bases align to TRBD1. The nucleotide sequence is given as TGCGCCAGCAGCCAAACCGACAGGGGGAACACCGGGGAGCTGTTTTTT. The translation is CASSQTDRGNTGELFF.